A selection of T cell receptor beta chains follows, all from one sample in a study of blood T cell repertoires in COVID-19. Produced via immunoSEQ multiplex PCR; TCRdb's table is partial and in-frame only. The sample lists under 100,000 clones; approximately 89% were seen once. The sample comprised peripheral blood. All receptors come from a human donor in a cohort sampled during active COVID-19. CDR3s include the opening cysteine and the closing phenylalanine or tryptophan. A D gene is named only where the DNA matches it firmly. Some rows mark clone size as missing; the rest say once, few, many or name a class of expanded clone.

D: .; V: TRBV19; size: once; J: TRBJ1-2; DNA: TGTGCCACCAGAGGAAATGGCTACACCTTC; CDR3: CATRGNGYTF
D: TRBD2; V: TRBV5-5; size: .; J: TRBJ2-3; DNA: TGTGCCAGCAGCCCGAGCGGGGGTAGTGCAGATACGCAGTATTTT; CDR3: CASSPSGGSADTQYF
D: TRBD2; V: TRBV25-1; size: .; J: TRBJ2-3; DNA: TGTGCCAGCAGCGCCTCTAGCGGGGGATATGCAGATACGCAGTATTTT; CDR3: CASSASSGGYADTQYF
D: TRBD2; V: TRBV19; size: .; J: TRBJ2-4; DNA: TGTGCCAGTAGTCCCACGACTAGCGGGGGCAAAGGGATTCAGTACTTC; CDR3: CASSPTTSGGKGIQYF
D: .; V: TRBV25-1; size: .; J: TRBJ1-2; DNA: TGTGCCAGCAGTGAAATGGGGAGGGGTTCCCATGGCTACACCTTC; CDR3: CASSEMGRGSHGYTF
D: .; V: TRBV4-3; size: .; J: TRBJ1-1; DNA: TGCGCCAGCAGCCAAGAGGTCAGGGGCAGGCGAAACACTGAAGCTTTCTTT; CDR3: CASSQEVRGRRNTEAFF
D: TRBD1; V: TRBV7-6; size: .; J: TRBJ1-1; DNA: TGTGCTTCACGGACAGGGAACACTGAAGCTTTCTTT; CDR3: CASRTGNTEAFF
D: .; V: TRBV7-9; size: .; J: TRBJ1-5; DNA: TGTGCCAGCAGCTTAGCAGGGGAACAGCCCCAGCATTTT; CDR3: CASSLAGEQPQHF
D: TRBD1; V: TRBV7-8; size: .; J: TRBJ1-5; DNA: TGTGCCAGCAGCTTTACAGGGGTGAAGCCCCAGCATTTT; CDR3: CASSFTGVKPQHF
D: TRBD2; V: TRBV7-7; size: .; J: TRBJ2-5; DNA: TGTGCCAGCAGCTTAGCTACGGGGGGGCTGAAGACCCAGTACTTC; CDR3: CASSLATGGLKTQYF
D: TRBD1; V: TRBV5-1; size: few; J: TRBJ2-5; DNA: TGCGCCAGCAGCACTCACGGACAGGTCCAAGAGACCCAGTACTTC; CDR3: CASSTHGQVQETQYF
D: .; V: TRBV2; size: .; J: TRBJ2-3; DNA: TGTGCCAGCAGTGAAGGGACAATCACAGATACGCAGTATTTT; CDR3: CASSEGTITDTQYF
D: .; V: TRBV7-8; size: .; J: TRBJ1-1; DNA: TGTGCCAGCAGCCTCCAAACAGGGCTATACACTGAAGCTTTCTTT; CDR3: CASSLQTGLYTEAFF
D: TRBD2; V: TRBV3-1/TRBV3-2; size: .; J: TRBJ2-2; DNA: TGTGCCAGCACCCCGAGCCAGGGAGGGGCCGGGGAGCTGTTTTTT; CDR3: CASTPSQGGAGELFF
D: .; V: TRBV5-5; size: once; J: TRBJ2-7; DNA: TGTGCCAGCACCATGTTGGGCCTCCTAGAGCAGTACTTC; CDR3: CASTMLGLLEQYF
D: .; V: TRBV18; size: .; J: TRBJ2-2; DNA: TGTGCCAGCTCACCACGTGCAGGGAACACCGGGGAGCTGTTTTTT; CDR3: CASSPRAGNTGELFF
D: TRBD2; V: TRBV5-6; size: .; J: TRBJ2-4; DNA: TGTGCCAGCAGCTGGACTAGCGGGGAGCAAAACATTCAGTACTTC; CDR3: CASSWTSGEQNIQYF
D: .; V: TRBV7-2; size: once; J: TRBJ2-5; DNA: TGTGCCAGCAGCTTAGACAGGTTCCAAGAGACCCAGTACTTC; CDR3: CASSLDRFQETQYF
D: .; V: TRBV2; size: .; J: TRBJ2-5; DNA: TGTGCCAGCGAGACCAGGGAAGAAGAGACCCAGTACTTC; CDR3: CASETREEETQYF
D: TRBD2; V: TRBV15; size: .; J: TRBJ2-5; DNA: TGTGCCACCAGCAGAGATCGTGTTGTCGGGGGGGCTCAAGAGACCCAGTACTTC; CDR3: CATSRDRVVGGAQETQYF
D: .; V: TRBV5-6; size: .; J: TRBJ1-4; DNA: TGTGCCAGCAGCTTGACAGGGAATAATGAAAAACTGTTTTTT; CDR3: CASSLTGNNEKLFF
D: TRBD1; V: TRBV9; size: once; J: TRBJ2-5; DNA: TGTGCCAGCAGCGTAGCTACAGGGGGCTATCAAGAGACCCAGTACTTC; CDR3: CASSVATGGYQETQYF
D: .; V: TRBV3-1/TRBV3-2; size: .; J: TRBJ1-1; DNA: TGTGCCAGCAGGGGCCCCAGCGGGAATGAAGCTTTCTTT; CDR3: CASRGPSGNEAFF
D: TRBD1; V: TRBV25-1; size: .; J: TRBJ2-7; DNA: TGTGCCAGCAGGGGACAGGGCCGTTGGGAGCAGTACTTC; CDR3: CASRGQGRWEQYF
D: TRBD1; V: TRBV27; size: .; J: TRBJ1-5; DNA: TGTGCCAGCAGTGACAGGGAAAATCAGCCCCAGCATTTT; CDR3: CASSDRENQPQHF
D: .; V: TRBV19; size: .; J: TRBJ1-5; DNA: TGTGCCAGTAGTATTGGGGGGGGGAGCAATCAGCCCCAGCATTTT; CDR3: CASSIGGGSNQPQHF
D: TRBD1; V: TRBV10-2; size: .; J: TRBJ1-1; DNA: TGCGCCAGCAGTCTGACAGGGAATACTGAAGCTTTCTTT; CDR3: CASSLTGNTEAFF
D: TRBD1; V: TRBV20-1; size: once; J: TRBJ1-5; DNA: TGCAGTGCTAGTCCCACGGACAGGGAAAAGGAGAGCAATCAGCCCCAGCATTTT; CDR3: CSASPTDREKESNQPQHF
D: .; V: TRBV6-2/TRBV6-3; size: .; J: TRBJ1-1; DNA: TGTGCCAGCAGTTGGGGGGGGTACACTGAAGCTTTCTTT; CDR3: CASSWGGYTEAFF
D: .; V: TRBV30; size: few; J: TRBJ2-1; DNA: TGTGCCTGGGACAGTGGAAATGAGCAGTTCTTC; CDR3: CAWDSGNEQFF
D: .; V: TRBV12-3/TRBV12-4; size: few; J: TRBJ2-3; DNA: TGTGCCAGCAAAACTAACACAGATACGCAGTATTTT; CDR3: CASKTNTDTQYF
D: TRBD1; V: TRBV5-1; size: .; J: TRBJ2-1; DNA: TGCGCCAGCGGTGGGACAGTAGCCCACTCTTACAATGAGCAGTTCTTC; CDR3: CASGGTVAHSYNEQFF
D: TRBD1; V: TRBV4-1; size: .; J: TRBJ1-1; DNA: TGCGCCAGCAGCCAAGATTTCGGACAGGGGGCCTGGGAAGCTTTCTTT; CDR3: CASSQDFGQGAWEAFF
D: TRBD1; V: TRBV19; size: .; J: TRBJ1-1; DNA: TGTGCCAGTACCCTTACAGGGGGTCGAAGGACTTTCTTT; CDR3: CASTLTGGRRTFF
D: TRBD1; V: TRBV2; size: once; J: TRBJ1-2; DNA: TGTGCCAGCAGTGTTATGCGGGGACAGCGAAATAACTATGGCTACACCTTC; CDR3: CASSVMRGQRNNYGYTF
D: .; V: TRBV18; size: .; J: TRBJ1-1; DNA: TGTGCCAGCTCACCCCCCACCGGGAGCCCTGAAGCTTTCTTT; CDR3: CASSPPTGSPEAFF
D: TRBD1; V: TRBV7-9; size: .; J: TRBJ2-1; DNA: TGTGCCAGCAGCTTAGGGACAGGGGTCCATGAGCAGTTCTTC; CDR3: CASSLGTGVHEQFF
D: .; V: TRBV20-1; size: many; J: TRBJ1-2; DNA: TGCAGTGCCACCGGCTCCGGGGGCTACACCTTC; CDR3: CSATGSGGYTF
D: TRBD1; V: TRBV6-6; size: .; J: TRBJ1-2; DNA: TGTGCCAGCAACGACTGGGACAGGCCCTATGGCTACACCTTC; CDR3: CASNDWDRPYGYTF
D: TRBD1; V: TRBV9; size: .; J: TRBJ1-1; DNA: TGTGCCAGCAGCGTATTACAGGGGGCTACTGAAGCTTTCTTT; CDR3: CASSVLQGATEAFF
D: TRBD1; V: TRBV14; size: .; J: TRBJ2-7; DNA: TGTGCCAGCAGCCAAGATTGGACAGGGGGAATCTACGAGCAGTACTTC; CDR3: CASSQDWTGGIYEQYF
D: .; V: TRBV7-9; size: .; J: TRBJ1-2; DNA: TGTGCCAGCAGCTTAGTTTCGAGGCCCTATGGCTACACCTTC; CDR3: CASSLVSRPYGYTF
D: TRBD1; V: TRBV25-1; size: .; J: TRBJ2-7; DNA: TGTGCCAGCAGTGATAAGGGGGCCGGCGCCTACGAGCAGTACTTC; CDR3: CASSDKGAGAYEQYF
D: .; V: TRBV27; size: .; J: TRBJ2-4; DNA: TGTGCCAGCAGTCCCCATAGCGTAGACATTCAGTACTTC; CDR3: CASSPHSVDIQYF
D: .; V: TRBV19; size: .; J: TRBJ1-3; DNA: TGTGCCAGTAGTATAAATCAGGGGCGACGAGGAAACACCATATATTTT; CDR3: CASSINQGRRGNTIYF
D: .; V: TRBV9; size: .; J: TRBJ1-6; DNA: TGTGCCAGCAGCGTGATTTATCAGGTTTTCTCCTATAATTCACCCCTCCACTTT; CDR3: CASSVIYQVFSYNSPLHF
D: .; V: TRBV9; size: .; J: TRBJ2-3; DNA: TGTGCCAGCAGCGAGGGGGTACGAGATACGCAGTATTTT; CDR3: CASSEGVRDTQYF
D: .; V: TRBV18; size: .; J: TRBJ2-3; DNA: TGTGCCAGCTCACCCCTGCGTGGGGGCTACGACACAGATACGCAGTATTTT; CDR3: CASSPLRGGYDTDTQYF
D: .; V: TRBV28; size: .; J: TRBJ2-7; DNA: TGTGCCAGCAGTTTAGGGCAAGGCTACGAGCAGTACTTC; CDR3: CASSLGQGYEQYF
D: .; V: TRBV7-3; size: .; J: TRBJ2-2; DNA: TGTGCCAGCAAAGGCGGGGAATCTACCGGGGAGCTGTTTTTT; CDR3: CASKGGESTGELFF
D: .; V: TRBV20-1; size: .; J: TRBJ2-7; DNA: TGCAGTGCTTCCTCAGGAAACGAGCAGTACTTC; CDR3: CSASSGNEQYF
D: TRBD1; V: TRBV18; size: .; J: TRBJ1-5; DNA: TGTGCCAGCTCACCGGGACAGCTCGGCAATCAGCCCCAGCATTTT; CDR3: CASSPGQLGNQPQHF
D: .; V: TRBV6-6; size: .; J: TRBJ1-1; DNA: TGTGCCAGCAGTAAACAGGGATCCAGTGAAGCTTTCTTT; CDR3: CASSKQGSSEAFF
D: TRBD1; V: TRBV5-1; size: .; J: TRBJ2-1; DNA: TGCGCCAGCAGCTTGGGACAGGGCATGGAGAACAATGAGCAGTTCTTC; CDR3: CASSLGQGMENNEQFF